This T cell receptor (beta chain) was retrieved from a study of blood T cell repertoires in COVID-19. CDR1 and CDR2 from the germline V gene are SGHVS and FQNEAQ. V trimming: 4 bases; J trimming: 6 bases; junction bases outside the gene matches: 6. This CDR3 has 15 amino acids. Assay: immunoSEQ multiplex PCR; the TCRdb copy retains only in-frame clones and omits some. The table lists over 100,000 clones, over 80% of them singletons. The V and J genes are TRBV7-8 and TRBJ1-1; 12 bases line up with TRBD1. This TCR came from a human donor in a cohort sampled during active COVID-19. Sequencing input: peripheral blood. CDR3 loop: CASSWDRGPGPEAFF. DNA of the CDR3: TGTGCCAGCAGCTGGGACAGGGGGCCGGGGCCTGAAGCTTTCTTT.